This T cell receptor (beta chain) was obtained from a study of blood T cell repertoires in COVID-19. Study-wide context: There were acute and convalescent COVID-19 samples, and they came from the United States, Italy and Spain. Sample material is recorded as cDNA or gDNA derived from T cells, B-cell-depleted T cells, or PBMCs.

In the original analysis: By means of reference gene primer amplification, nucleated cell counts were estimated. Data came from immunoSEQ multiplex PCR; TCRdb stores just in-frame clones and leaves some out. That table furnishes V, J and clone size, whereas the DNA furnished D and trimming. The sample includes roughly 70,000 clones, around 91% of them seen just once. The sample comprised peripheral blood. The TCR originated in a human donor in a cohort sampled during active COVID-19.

In DNA, the CDR3 is TGTGCCAGCAGTTCCAGGGAAACGGGGGCCAACGTCCTGACTTTC. Amino acid sequence: CASSSRETGANVLTF. The chain uses TRBV6-5 and TRBJ2-6, with D perhaps matching TRBD1 (5 bases). V dropped 4 bases and J dropped 4 bases, with 11 bases sitting between them. The CDR3 loop spans 15 amino acids. Germline-derived CDR1 and CDR2 are MNHEY and SVGAGI.